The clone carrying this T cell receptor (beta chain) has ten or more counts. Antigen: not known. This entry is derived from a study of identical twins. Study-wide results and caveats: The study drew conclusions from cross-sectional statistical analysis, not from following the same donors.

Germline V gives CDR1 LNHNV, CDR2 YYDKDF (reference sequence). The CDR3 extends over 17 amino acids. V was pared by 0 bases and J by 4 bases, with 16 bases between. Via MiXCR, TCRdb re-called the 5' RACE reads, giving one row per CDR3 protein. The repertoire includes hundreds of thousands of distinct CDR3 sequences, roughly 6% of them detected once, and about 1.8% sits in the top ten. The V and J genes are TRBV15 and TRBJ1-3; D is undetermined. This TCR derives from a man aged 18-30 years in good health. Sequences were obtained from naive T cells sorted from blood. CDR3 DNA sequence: TGTGCCACCAGCAGAGATCCAGGTTGGACTCCGGGAAACACCATATATTTT. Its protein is CATSRDPGWTPGNTIYF.